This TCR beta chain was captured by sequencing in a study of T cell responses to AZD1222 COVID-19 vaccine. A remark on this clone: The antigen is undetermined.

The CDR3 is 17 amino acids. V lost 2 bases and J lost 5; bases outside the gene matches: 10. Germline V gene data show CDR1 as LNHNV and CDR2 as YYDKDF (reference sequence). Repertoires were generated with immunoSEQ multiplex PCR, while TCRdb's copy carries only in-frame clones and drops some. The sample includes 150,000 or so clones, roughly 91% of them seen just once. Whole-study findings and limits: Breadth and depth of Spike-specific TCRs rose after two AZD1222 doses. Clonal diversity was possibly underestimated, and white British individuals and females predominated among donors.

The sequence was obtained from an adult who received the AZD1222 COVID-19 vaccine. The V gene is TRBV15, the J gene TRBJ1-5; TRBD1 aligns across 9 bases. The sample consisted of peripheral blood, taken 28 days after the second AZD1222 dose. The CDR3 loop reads CATSRFTGGLRDQPQHF. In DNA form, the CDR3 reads TGTGCCACCAGCAGATTTACAGGGGGCCTAAGGGATCAGCCCCAGCATTTT.